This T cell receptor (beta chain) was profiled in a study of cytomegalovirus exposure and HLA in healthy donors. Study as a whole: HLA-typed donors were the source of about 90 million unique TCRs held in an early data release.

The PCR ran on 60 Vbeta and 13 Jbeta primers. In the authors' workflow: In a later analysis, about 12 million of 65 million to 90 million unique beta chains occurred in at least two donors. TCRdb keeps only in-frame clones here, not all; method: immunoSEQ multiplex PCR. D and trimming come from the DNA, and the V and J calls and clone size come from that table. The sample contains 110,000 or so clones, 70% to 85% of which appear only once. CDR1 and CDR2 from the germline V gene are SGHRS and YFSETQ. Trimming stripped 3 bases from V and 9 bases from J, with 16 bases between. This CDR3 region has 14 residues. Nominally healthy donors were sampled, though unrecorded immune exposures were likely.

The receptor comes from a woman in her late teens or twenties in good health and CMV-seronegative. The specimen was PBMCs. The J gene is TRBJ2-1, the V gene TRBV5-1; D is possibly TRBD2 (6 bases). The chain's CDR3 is CASSSTRGFTEQFF. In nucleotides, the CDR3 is TGCGCCAGCAGCTCGACTAGAGGGTTCACTGAGCAGTTCTTC.